The 2 T cell receptor beta chains presented below share a single source sample, sequenced in a study of T cells after yellow fever vaccination. TCRdb independently ran MiXCR on the 5' RACE reads; one entry per CDR3 protein. In the table there are almost 600,000 distinct CDR3 sequences, about 13% of which are singletons. Material: PBMCs, obtained on the day of the yellow fever booster vaccination. Receptors originate from a man aged 30 to 39 who received the YFV17D yellow fever vaccine.

This chain's CDR3 is CSVSMGGAEQFF. The CDR3 DNA reads as TGCAGCGTCTCAATGGGGGGGGCCGAGCAGTTCTTC. The chain has TRBV29-1 and TRBJ2-1, with a weak D call TRBD2 (7 bases). CDR3 length: 12 amino acids. CDR1 and CDR2 from the germline V gene are SQVTM and ANQGSEA. Trimming removed 6 bases at V and 10 bases at J, with 16 bases between.

This chain joins TRBV9 and TRBJ2-7, with 8 positions matching TRBD1. The CDR3 runs to 14 residues. V lost 3 bases, J lost 6 bases, and 8 bases stayed unmatched. Germline CDR1 SGDLS, CDR2 YYNGEE. CDR3 sequence (DNA): TGTGCCAGCAGCGCCTTCTCAGGGGGCGGCGAGCAGTACTTC. It encodes CASSAFSGGGEQYF.